This TCR beta chain was captured in a study of regulatory T cells in long-lasting Graves disease. For the study at large: By definition, persistent Graves' disease involved antithyroid drugs for over 5 years alongside positive TSH receptor antibodies.

Trimming took 0 bases from V and 4 from J, leaving 15 bases between them. The CDR3 has 16 residues. Relying on iRepertoire HTBI primers and Arm-PCR of CDR3 regions, the team built TCR beta libraries. MiXCR, applied by TCRdb to the multiplex PCR reads, yields one record per CDR3 protein. Here the sample spans 360,000 or so distinct CDR3 sequences, more than 20% being singletons. This clonotype was counted many times. Time point here: persistent/refractory GD, antithyroid drugs over 5 years with positive TRAb. There was RNA extracted from PBMCs, and the TCR library was made from it. This rearrangement joins TRBV12-3 or TRBV12-4 to TRBJ1-2, with unresolved D. This TCR was recovered from a woman aged 40 to 50 with Graves disease. Sequenced here: peripheral blood mononuclear cells (PBMCs), sampled when the disease was refractory, from a patient treated with antithyroid drugs. The CDR3 spells CASSLAQVSSLYGYTF. CDR3 nucleotides: TGTGCCAGCAGTTTAGCTCAGGTATCCTCGCTCTATGGCTACACCTTC.